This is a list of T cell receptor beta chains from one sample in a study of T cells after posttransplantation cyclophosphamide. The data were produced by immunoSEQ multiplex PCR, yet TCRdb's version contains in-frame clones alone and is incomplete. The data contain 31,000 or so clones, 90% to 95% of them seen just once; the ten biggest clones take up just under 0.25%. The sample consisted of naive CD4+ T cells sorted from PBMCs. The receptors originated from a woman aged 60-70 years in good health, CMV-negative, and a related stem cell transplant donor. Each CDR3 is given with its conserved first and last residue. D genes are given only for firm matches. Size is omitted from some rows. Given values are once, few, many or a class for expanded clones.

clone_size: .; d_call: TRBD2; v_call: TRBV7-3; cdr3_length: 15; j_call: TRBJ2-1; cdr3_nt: TGTGCCAGCAGCTTAGCGGGAGGAAGGAGGGGTGAGCAGTTCTTC; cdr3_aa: CASSLAGGRRGEQFF
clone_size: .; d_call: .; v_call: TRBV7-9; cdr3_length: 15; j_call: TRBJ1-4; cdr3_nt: TGTGCCAGCAGCTTAGGGGGGAGGGATAATGAAAAACTGTTTTTT; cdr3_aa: CASSLGGRDNEKLFF
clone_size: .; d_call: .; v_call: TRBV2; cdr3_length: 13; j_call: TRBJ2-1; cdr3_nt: TGTGCCAGCAGAGGCTCCCCAGGCAATGAGCAGTTCTTC; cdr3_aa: CASRGSPGNEQFF
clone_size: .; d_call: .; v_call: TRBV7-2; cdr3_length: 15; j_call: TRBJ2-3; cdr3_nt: TGTGCCAGCAGCTTTGCCCTGACTAGCACAGATACGCAGTATTTT; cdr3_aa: CASSFALTSTDTQYF
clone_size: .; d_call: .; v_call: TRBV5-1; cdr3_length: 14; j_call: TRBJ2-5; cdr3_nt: TGCGCCAGCAGCTTCCCCCCGGGTCGGGAGACCCAGTACTTC; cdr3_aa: CASSFPPGRETQYF
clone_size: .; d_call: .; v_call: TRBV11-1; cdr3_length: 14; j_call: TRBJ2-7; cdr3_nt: TGTGCCAGCAGCTTAGTCCGGAGCACCTACGAGCAGTACTTC; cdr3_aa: CASSLVRSTYEQYF
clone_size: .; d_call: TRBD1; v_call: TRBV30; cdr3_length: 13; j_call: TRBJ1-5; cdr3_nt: TGTGCCTGGAGTCGACAGGGAACTCAGCCCCAGCATTTT; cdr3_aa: CAWSRQGTQPQHF
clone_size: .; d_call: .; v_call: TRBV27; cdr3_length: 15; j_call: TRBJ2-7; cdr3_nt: TGTGCCAGCGTCCGATCAACCCCCGGGGCCTACGAGCAGTACTTC; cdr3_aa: CASVRSTPGAYEQYF
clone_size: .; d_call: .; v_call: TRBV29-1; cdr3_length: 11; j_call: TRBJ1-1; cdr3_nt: TGCAGCGTTGGGAGGGGCCATGAAGCTTTCTTT; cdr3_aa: CSVGRGHEAFF
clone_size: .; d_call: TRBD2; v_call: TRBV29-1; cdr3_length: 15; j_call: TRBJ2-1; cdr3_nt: TGCAGCGTTGTGTGGAATAGCGGGAGCCCACATGAGCAGTTCTTC; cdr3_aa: CSVVWNSGSPHEQFF
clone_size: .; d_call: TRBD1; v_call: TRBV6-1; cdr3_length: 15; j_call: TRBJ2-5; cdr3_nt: TGTGCCAGCAGTGTGGGGGACAGGGACCAAGAGACCCAGTACTTC; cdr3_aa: CASSVGDRDQETQYF
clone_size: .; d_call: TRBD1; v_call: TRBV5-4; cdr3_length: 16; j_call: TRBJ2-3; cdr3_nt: TGTGCCAGCAGCTTGCCCCGACAGGGCGGAGGAGATACGCAGTATTTT; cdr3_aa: CASSLPRQGGGDTQYF
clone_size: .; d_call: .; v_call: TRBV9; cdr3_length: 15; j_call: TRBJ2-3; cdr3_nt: TGTGCCAGCAGCCTCGGCGGCGGGACCACAGATACGCAGTATTTT; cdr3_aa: CASSLGGGTTDTQYF
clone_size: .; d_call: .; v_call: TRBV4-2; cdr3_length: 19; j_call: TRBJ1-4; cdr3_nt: TGTGCCAGCAGCCAAGATTCCCCGGGACCGGGGGAAGGTAATGAAAAACTGTTTTTT; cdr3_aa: CASSQDSPGPGEGNEKLFF
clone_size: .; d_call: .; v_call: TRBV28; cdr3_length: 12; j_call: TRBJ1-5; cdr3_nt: TGTGCCAGCAGTTTGCAGATTCAGCCCCAGCATTTT; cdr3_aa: CASSLQIQPQHF
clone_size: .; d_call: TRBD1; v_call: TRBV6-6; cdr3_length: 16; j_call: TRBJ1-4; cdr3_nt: TGTGCCAGCAGCCCGGGACAGCCATCAACTAATGAAAAACTGTTTTTT; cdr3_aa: CASSPGQPSTNEKLFF
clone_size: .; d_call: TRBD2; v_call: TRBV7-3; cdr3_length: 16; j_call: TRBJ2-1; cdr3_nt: TGTGCCAGCAGCTCTTCGCCGGGACTAGCTGGCCGTGAGCAGTTCTTC; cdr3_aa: CASSSSPGLAGREQFF
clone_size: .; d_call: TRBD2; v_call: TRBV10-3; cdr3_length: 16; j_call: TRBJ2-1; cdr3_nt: TGTGCCATCAGTGAAAGGTCTGTAGCGGGAAACAATGAGCAGTTCTTC; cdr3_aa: CAISERSVAGNNEQFF
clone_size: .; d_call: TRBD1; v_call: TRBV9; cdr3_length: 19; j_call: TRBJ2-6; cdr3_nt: TGTGCCAGCAGCGTAGGACCGACAGGGGAATCCTCTGGGGCCAACGTCCTGACTTTC; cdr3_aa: CASSVGPTGESSGANVLTF
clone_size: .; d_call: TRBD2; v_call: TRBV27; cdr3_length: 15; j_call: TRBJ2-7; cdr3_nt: TGTGCCAGCAGTCCCGTGCGGGAGGTTTCCTACGAGCAGTACTTC; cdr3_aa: CASSPVREVSYEQYF
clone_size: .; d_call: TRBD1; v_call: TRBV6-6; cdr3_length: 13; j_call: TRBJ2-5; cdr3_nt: TGTGCCAGCAGTCAGACAGGGGGAGAGACCCAGTACTTC; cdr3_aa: CASSQTGGETQYF
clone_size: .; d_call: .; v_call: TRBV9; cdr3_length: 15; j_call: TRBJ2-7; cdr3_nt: TGTGCCAGCAGCGTAGATGGGACTCCATCCTACGAGCAGTACTTC; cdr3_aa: CASSVDGTPSYEQYF
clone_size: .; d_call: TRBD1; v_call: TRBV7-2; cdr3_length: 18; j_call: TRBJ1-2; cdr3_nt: TGTGCCAGCAGCTTAGTGGCGACAGGGTCGCTAGAAAACTATGGCTACACCTTC; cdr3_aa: CASSLVATGSLENYGYTF
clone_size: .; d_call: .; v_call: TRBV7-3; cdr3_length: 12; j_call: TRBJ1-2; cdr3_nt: TGTGCCAGCAGCCAACGACGGGGGGACTACACCTTC; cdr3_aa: CASSQRRGDYTF
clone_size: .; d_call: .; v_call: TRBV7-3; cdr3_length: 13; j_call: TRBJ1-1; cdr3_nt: TGTGCCAGCAGCTTAACAGGGGACACTGAAGCTTTCTTT; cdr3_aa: CASSLTGDTEAFF
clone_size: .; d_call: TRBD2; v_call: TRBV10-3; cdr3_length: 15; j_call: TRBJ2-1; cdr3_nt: TGTGCCATCAGTGCCGGGACTAGCGAGGTACATGAGCAGTTCTTC; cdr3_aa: CAISAGTSEVHEQFF
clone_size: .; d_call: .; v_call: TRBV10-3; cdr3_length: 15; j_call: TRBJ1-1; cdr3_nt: TGTGCCATCAGTGACAGGGGCGGTTATTACACTGAAGCTTTCTTT; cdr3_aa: CAISDRGGYYTEAFF
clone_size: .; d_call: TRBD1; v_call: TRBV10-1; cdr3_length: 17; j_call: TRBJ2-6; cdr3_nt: TGCGCCAGCAGCGAGTCAGGACAGGGTACAGGGGCCAACGTCCTGACTTTC; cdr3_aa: CASSESGQGTGANVLTF
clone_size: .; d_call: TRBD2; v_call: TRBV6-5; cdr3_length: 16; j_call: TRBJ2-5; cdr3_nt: TGTGCCAGCAGTTTCCTCAGGACTAGCGGGGGGGCGGAGCAGTACTTC; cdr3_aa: CASSFLRTSGGAEQYF
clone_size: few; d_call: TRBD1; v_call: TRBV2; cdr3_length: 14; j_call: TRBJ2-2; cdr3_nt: TGTGCCAGCAGTTACAACAGGGACAGCGGGGAGCTGTTTTTT; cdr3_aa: CASSYNRDSGELFF
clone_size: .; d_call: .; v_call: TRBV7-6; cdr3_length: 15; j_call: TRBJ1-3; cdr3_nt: TGTGCCAGCAGCTTAATGGCTGACTCTGGAAACACCATATATTTT; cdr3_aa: CASSLMADSGNTIYF
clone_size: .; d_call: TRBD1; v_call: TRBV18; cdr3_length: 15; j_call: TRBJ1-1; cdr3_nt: TGTGCCAGCTCACAAAGTGACAGGGAGAACACTGAAGCTTTCTTT; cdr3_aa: CASSQSDRENTEAFF
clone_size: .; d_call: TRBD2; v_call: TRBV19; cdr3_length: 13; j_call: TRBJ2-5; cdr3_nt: TGTGCCAGTAGATTGCGGGGGGGGGAGACCCAGTACTTC; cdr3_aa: CASRLRGGETQYF
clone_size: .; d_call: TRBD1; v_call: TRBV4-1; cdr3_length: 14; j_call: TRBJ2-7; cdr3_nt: TGCGCCAGCAGCCAAGATGACAGGGTCTACGAGCAGTACTTC; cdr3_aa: CASSQDDRVYEQYF
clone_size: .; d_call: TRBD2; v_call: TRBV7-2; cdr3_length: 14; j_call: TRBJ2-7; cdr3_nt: TGTGCCAGCAGCTTGCTCGCGGGAGTGGACGAGCAGTACTTC; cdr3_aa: CASSLLAGVDEQYF
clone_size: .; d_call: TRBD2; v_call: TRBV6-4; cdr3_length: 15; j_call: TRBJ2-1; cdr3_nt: TGTGCCAGCAGTCAGCGGGGGGCATCCTACAATGAGCAGTTCTTC; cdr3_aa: CASSQRGASYNEQFF
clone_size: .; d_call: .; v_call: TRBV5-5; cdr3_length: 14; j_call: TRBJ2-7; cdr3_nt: TGTGCCAGCAGCTTGCCTGGCGGGGAGATCGAGCAGTACTTC; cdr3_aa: CASSLPGGEIEQYF